This T cell receptor (beta chain) was found in a study of blood T cell repertoires in COVID-19. Clones were read by immunoSEQ multiplex PCR, and TCRdb kept only the in-frame ones, dropping some. The table includes 200,000 to 250,000 clones, under 85% detected once. The CDR3 has 14 residues. The V end was cut by 4 bases, the J end by 1 base, with 9 bases between. CDR1 MNHNY and CDR2 SVGAGI come from the germline V gene (reference sequence). Sequencing used peripheral blood. The chain employs TRBV6-6 and TRBJ2-3; the D gene is possibly TRBD2 (6 bases). The receptor's source is a woman of 80 years or more with COVID-19, enrolled during active disease. CDR3 loop: CASSWTGGTDTQYF. In nucleotides, the CDR3 is TGTGCCAGCAGTTGGACGGGGGGCACAGATACGCAGTATTTT.